The T cell receptor (beta chain) described here comes from a study of beta chain features in type 1 diabetes. Study-wide context: On cell yields, gender and age, patients and healthy donors were similar. Study observations and caveats: Among type 1 diabetes patients, VDJ junctions had fewer insertions and more deletions. Comparison showed that naive, central memory and Treg TCRB repertoires appeared more similar among patients than among healthy donors.

Based on CD45RO/CCR7/CD25/CD127/CD95/CD27, CD4+ regulatory, stem cell-like memory, naive and central memory cells were sorted. Trimming shortened V by 1 base and J by 2 bases, and 15 bases separated the two germline ends. The CDR3 runs to 16 residues. Germline CDR1 and CDR2: MGHRA and YSYEKL. Points on this clone: Its specificity is unknown.

Since all of the isolated RNA was reverse transcribed, expressed TCRB transcripts were what got sequenced. The table came from immunoSEQ multiplex PCR; TCRdb's copy has only in-frame clones and leaves some out. The sample shows fewer than 150,000 clones, 6.9% of them seen only once. This sequence was found in a woman in her twenties or thirties in good health. The chain links TRBV4-1 to TRBJ2-7; D possibly corresponds to TRBD2 (5 bases). Specimen: central memory CD4+ T cells from blood. The DNA of the CDR3 is TGCGCCAGCAGCCAAGTGGTAGCGCGAGTCACCTACGAGCAGTACTTC. Translated: CASSQVVARVTYEQYF.